These T cell receptor beta chains were read from a single sample in a study of T-cell reconstitution after alpha-beta-depleted transplantation in children. TCRdb reanalysed the PCR reads using MiXCR and keeps one entry per CDR3 protein. This table holds hundreds of thousands of distinct CDR3 sequences, around 13% found once. The source was PBMCs, collected before TCRalphabeta/CD19-depleted stem cell transplant. These TCRs come from a girl between 2 and 10 years old with congenital amegakaryocytic thrombocytopenia, due to receive a stem cell transplant. Each CDR3 is given with its conserved first and last residue. D genes are given only for firm matches. Where a row states a size, it is once, few, many or the class of an expanded clone; other rows omit it.

size,J,D,V,DNA,CDR3
many,TRBJ2-5,.,TRBV29-1,TGCAGCGTCCCCGCTTTCGGGGAGACCCAGTACTTC,CSVPAFGETQYF
.,TRBJ1-5,TRBD1,TRBV18,TGTGCCAGCTCACCAACAGGGGAAAATCAGCCCCAGCATTTT,CASSPTGENQPQHF
.,TRBJ1-1,.,TRBV20-1,TGCAGTGCTAGAATCCCAGGTTCTAATCCTGAAGCTTTCTTT,CSARIPGSNPEAFF
few,TRBJ2-1,.,TRBV5-1,TGCGCCAGCAGACCCGGGACGGAACCGTCCTACAATGAGCAGTTCTTC,CASRPGTEPSYNEQFF
few,TRBJ2-2,TRBD2,TRBV6-1,TGTGCCAGCAGCTCCACTAGCGGGAGGGCCAACACCGGGGAGCTGTTTTTT,CASSSTSGRANTGELFF
.,TRBJ1-1,.,TRBV7-2,TGTGCCAGCAGCTCCTTGTGGGGGGACTCGAACACTGAAGCTTTCTTT,CASSSLWGDSNTEAFF
.,TRBJ2-7,.,TRBV5-1,TGCGCCAGCAATCAGGGCTTGCCCCCCTACGAGCAGTACTTC,CASNQGLPPYEQYF
few,TRBJ2-2,TRBD2,TRBV5-1,TGCGCCAGCAGCTTATACCCAGCGGGAGGCAACACCGGGGAGCTGTTTTTT,CASSLYPAGGNTGELFF
many,TRBJ2-5,.,TRBV20-1,TGCAGTGCTAGGGACGGCGGAGGAGAGACCCAGTACTTC,CSARDGGGETQYF
few,TRBJ2-1,.,TRBV20-1,TGCAGTGCTAGAGATCTTCTCGTCCACTTAACCTACAATGAGCAGTTCTTC,CSARDLLVHLTYNEQFF
.,TRBJ2-5,TRBD2,TRBV4-1,TGCGCCAGCAGCCAAGTACCTCTAGCGGCTTATGAGACCCAGTACTTC,CASSQVPLAAYETQYF
.,TRBJ2-3,TRBD2,TRBV7-2,TGTGCCAGCAGCTCCGTAGCGGGAGTAGCAGATACGCAGTATTTT,CASSSVAGVADTQYF
many,TRBJ2-1,TRBD2,TRBV29-1,TGCAGCGTTACCGCTAGCGGGAGAGCCAATGAGCAGTTCTTC,CSVTASGRANEQFF
many,TRBJ2-7,.,TRBV15,TGTGCCACCAGCGTAGGAATAGGCTACGAGCAGTACTTC,CATSVGIGYEQYF
many,TRBJ2-5,.,TRBV12-3/TRBV12-4,TGTGCCAGCAGAGGACGGTTTAAAGAGACCCAGTACTTC,CASRGRFKETQYF
many,TRBJ2-1,.,TRBV7-8,TGTGCCAGCAAGCCCAGGGGCAACAATGAGCAGTTCTTC,CASKPRGNNEQFF
many,TRBJ2-1,.,TRBV28,TGTGCCAGCAGTTTCTTCTCCCTCAGAAACAATGAGCAGTTCTTC,CASSFFSLRNNEQFF
many,TRBJ2-1,TRBD2,TRBV5-1,TGCGCCAGCAGCGGAGGGACTAGCGGGTCGTTTGATGAGCAGTTCTTC,CASSGGTSGSFDEQFF
many,TRBJ2-6,.,TRBV15,TGTGCCACCAGCAGTAACAGTGAGGCAGGGGCCAACGTCCTGACTTTC,CATSSNSEAGANVLTF
many,TRBJ2-7,TRBD1,TRBV12-3/TRBV12-4,TGTGCCAGCAGTTTGAGATGGGACAGTTCCTACGAGCAGTACTTC,CASSLRWDSSYEQYF
few,TRBJ2-3,.,TRBV20-1,TGCAGCATCGGTGGGGGAAGGACAGATACGCAGTATTTT,CSIGGGRTDTQYF
many,TRBJ2-1,.,TRBV5-1,TGCGCCAGCAGCTTGTTTAGGTGGACATACAATGAGCAGTTCTTC,CASSLFRWTYNEQFF